What follows are 20 T cell receptor beta chains derived from one specimen sequenced in a study of T-cell reconstitution after alpha-beta-depleted transplantation in children (dated by TCRdb to the mid-2010s). Receptor amplification or capture employed PCR. The sequencer was an Illumina HiSeq 2500. TCR libraries were prepared with molecular barcoding, using unique molecular identifiers to normalize TCRbeta repertoire quantification. Using fastp at Q25 and MiXCR, TCRdb reprocessed the public reads and kept productive beta chains. Duplicate CDR3 protein sequences are folded into a single record with the most common DNA and genes. This sample has 250,000 to 300,000 distinct CDR3 sequences in its table, and over 8% of those were observed once. The ten largest clones take up around 10% of the sample. The material was PBMCs from the stem cell graft donor, obtained from the stem cell graft. The receptors were sampled from a human donor who donated a stem cell graft to a child with SCID.

The chain uses TRBV12-3 or TRBV12-4 and TRBJ1-2; 7 positions agree with TRBD1. The J segment lost 7 bases and the V segment lost 5 bases, leaving 10 bases of the junction unmatched. The CDR3 runs to 14 residues. The CDR3 here is CASSRQGRSGGYTF. In nucleotides, the CDR3 is TGTGCCAGCAGTCGACAGGGAAGGAGTGGTGGCTACACCTTC.

This chain joins TRBV3-1 and TRBJ2-3; D is unclear. There are 15 residues in the CDR3. V lost 7 bases, J lost 3 bases, and 17 bases lay in between. Germline CDR1 reads LGHDT; CDR2 reads YNNKEL (reference sequence). The CDR3 DNA is TGTGCCAGCACCAAAGAGGTGACTTGGACAGATACGCAGTATTTT. Translated: CASTKEVTWTDTQYF.

This clonotype has ten or more counts. V gene TRBV18 combines with J gene TRBJ2-3; D is ambiguous. The CDR3 runs to 13 residues. Between the trimmed V and J ends, which lost 3 bases and 1 base, there was a span of 5 bases. The V gene's germline CDR1 is KGHSH and CDR2 LQKENI. The CDR3 DNA follows: TGTGCCAGCTCACCGTGGGGCACAGATACGCAGTATTTT. This gives the protein CASSPWGTDTQYF.

The V gene is TRBV7-3, the J gene TRBJ2-5, with TRBD2 identical over 10 bases. CDR1 and CDR2 from the germline V gene are SGHTA and FQGTGA. The ends lost 0 bases at V and 9 bases at J; junction bases unmatched: 10. This CDR3 contains 16 residues. The DNA for the CDR3 is TGTGCCAGCAGCTTAACAGGAGCCTCCGGGACTAGCGCCCAGTACTTC. It translates to CASSLTGASGTSAQYF.

This chain connects TRBV14 to TRBJ2-5; D remains unclear. V shed 0 bases and J shed 2 bases, with 13 bases lying between them. Germline V gives CDR1 SGHDN, CDR2 FVKESK. This CDR3 region has 16 residues. CDR3 in amino acids: CASSQDWALRQETQYF. CDR3 in DNA: TGTGCCAGCAGCCAAGATTGGGCACTCCGGCAAGAGACCCAGTACTTC.

The chain is built from TRBV5-6 and TRBJ2-3; 10 bases line up with TRBD2. Looked up from germline, CDR1 is SGHDT and CDR2 is YYEEEE. V shed 0 bases and J 2 bases; nucleotides not matched to a gene: 12. There are 19 residues in the CDR3. CDR3 in amino acids: CASSLAVASGGLYTDTQYF. The CDR3 DNA is TGTGCCAGCAGCTTGGCCGTGGCTAGCGGGGGACTTTACACAGATACGCAGTATTTT.

This clonotype was counted many times. V gene TRBV6-1 combines with J gene TRBJ1-2; D unresolved. The length of the CDR3 is 15 residues. The V end was cut by 0 bases, the J end by 4 bases, with 12 bases between. CDR1 MNHNS and CDR2 SASEGT come from the germline V gene. The CDR3 DNA is TGTGCCAGCAGTGAAGCAGTGGAACAGATCTATGGCTACACCTTC. It translates to CASSEAVEQIYGYTF.

This clonotype was seen more than once but under ten times. This chain uses TRBV20-1 with TRBJ2-7; D remains unclear. The V gene's germline CDR1 is DFQATT and CDR2 SNEGSKA (reference sequence). Trimming took off 2 bases at V and 6 bases at J, with 17 bases between the two ends. This CDR3 is built from 14 residues. The CDR3: CSARFADVGFEQYF. The CDR3 DNA sequence: TGCAGTGCTAGATTTGCAGACGTAGGATTCGAGCAGTACTTC.

This clonotype was detected a few times. The chain links TRBV19 to TRBJ2-2, with D possibly TRBD1 on 5 matching bases. V was clipped by 9 bases and J by 4 bases, with 18 bases between them. The CDR3 runs 15 residues. Looked up from germline, CDR1 is LNHDA and CDR2 is SQIVND (reference sequence). The DNA of the CDR3 is TGTGCCAGCCTCCCGTCGGGCAGGGCCACCGGGGAGCTGTTTTTT. As protein: CASLPSGRATGELFF.

This chain uses TRBV29-1 with TRBJ1-1; D perhaps matches TRBD1 (5 bases). Germline values: CDR1 SQVTM, CDR2 ANQGSEA. V lost 2 bases, J lost 1 base, and 14 bases lay in between. The CDR3 length is 15 residues. CDR3 protein: CSVELEGVGNTEAFF. CDR3 in DNA: TGCAGCGTTGAACTGGAAGGGGTTGGGAACACTGAAGCTTTCTTT.

The J gene is TRBJ2-5, the V gene TRBV7-9; D is perhaps TRBD1 (6 bases). V was pared by 5 bases and J by 4 bases, with 11 bases between. The CDR3 is 13 amino acids. The germline CDR1 and CDR2 sequences are SEHNR and FQNEAQ (reference sequence). CDR3 sequence: CASSSRGSETQYF. CDR3 in DNA: TGTGCCAGCAGCAGCAGGGGTTCAGAGACCCAGTACTTC.

This chain links TRBV7-3 with TRBJ2-1, with 9 bases that match TRBD1. This CDR3 comprises 17 residues. Germline V gene sequence: CDR1 SGHTA, CDR2 FQGTGA. Trimming removed 6 bases from V and 2 bases from J; junction bases left unmatched: 11. For the CDR3, the DNA is TGTGCCAGCAGAGACGACCCCGGGACAGGGACCTACAATGAGCAGTTCTTC. Protein: CASRDDPGTGTYNEQFF.

This clonotype was seen a handful of times. The CDR3 bases are TGTGCCAGCAGTTACGGACGGAGGACCTATGGCTACACCTTC. This gives the protein CASSYGRRTYGYTF. The chain has TRBV6-5 and TRBJ1-2, with D unclear. The germline gives CDR1 MNHEY, CDR2 SVGAGI. V gave up 2 bases and J gave up 4 bases, with 11 bases separating them. This CDR3 comprises 14 residues.

This clonotype has more than one count but fewer than ten. For the CDR3, the DNA is TGTGCCAGCAGTTTAGGGGGTGGGACCCAGTACTTC. Its protein product is CASSLGGGTQYF. The chain has TRBV12-3 or TRBV12-4 and TRBJ2-5; D is unclear. Trimming took 1 base from V and 7 from J, leaving 7 bases between them. The CDR3 covers 12 residues.

This clonotype was recorded many times. The chain links TRBV24-1 to TRBJ2-2; no clear D gene. The germline gives CDR1 KGHDR, CDR2 SFDVKD. Trimming took 4 bases from V and 4 from J, leaving 15 bases between them. The CDR3 has 16 residues. This chain's CDR3 is CATSDRSIGATGELFF. In nucleotides, the CDR3 is TGTGCCACCAGTGACCGATCTATCGGTGCCACCGGGGAGCTGTTTTTT.

This clonotype was recorded a few times. The gene calls are TRBV20-1 and TRBJ2-3; D perhaps matches TRBD1 (5 bases). Germline loops: CDR1 DFQATT, CDR2 SNEGSKA (reference sequence). The CDR3 sequence is 14 residues long. V was cut by 0 bases and J by 8 bases, with 15 bases left in between. CDR3 in amino acids: CSARDRAGWGTQYF. The CDR3 coding sequence is TGCAGTGCTAGAGATCGGGCAGGGTGGGGTACGCAGTATTTT.

This chain joins TRBV11-2 and TRBJ2-3; TRBD1 matches 9 bases. The CDR3 has 18 amino acids. Losses at the gene ends were 9 bases for V and 5 bases for J; bases not matched to a gene: 21. The germline V gene encodes CDR1 SGHAT and CDR2 FQNNGV. The CDR3 here is CARSRLSRGQGWGDTQYF. CDR3 coding DNA: TGTGCCAGGAGCCGACTATCTCGGGGACAGGGATGGGGAGATACGCAGTATTTT.

This clonotype has a handful of counts. This chain uses TRBV19 with TRBJ2-5; D might be TRBD2 (6 bases). CDR1 and CDR2 from the germline V gene are LNHDA and SQIVND (reference sequence). CDR3 length: 13 amino acids. Trimming removed 6 bases at V and 0 bases at J, with 8 bases between. In DNA, the CDR3 is TGTGCCAGTAGCCGGGGGAACCAAGAGACCCAGTACTTC. This encodes CASSRGNQETQYF.

This clonotype was found a few times. The chain combines TRBV5-1 with TRBJ2-1; D perhaps matches TRBD2 (5 bases). The CDR3 length is 14 residues. From germline, CDR1 is SGHRS and CDR2 YFSETQ. The V gene lost 4 bases and the J gene lost 7 bases, with 15 bases spanning the gap. The chain's CDR3 is CASSHHRRGNEQFF. The CDR3 coding sequence is TGCGCCAGCAGCCATCACCGTCGGGGAAATGAGCAGTTCTTC. Together with reference TRBV5-1 and TRBJ2-1, the CDR3 gives the full variable domain: KAGVTQTPRYLIKTRGQQVTLSCSPISGHRSVSWYQQTPGQGLQFLFEYFSETQRNKGNFPGRFSGRQFSNSRSEMNVSTLELGDSALYLCASSHHRRGNEQFFGPGTRLTVL.

This clonotype was detected a few times. The CDR3 DNA is TGTGCCAGCAGCGAGTCCGGGACAGGGATCACAGATACGCAGTATTTT. It yields the protein CASSESGTGITDTQYF. This rearrangement joins TRBV3-1 to TRBJ2-3, with 9 positions matching TRBD1. Germline CDR1 LGHDT, CDR2 YNNKEL (reference sequence). The length of the CDR3 is 16 residues. V shed 5 bases and J 2 bases; nucleotides not matched to a gene: 8.